What follows describes a single TCR beta chain. Its antigen is currently not known. No base quality information exists; no much larger clone differs at one position. V is pared back by 4 bases and J by 8 bases, with 9 bases lying between the germline termini. Measured from the cysteine to the phenylalanine, the CDR3 is 13 residues long. Only the CDR3 DNA stays, 39 bases, in frame from base 1. CDR1 and CDR2 are read off the germline V gene as SGHTA and FQGTGA. The source of the sample is a study of post-analysis software for immune sequencing data (dated by TCRdb to about 2015). With respect to the entire study: The recorded disease courses included relapsing-remitting, secondary progressive and progressive-relapsing multiple sclerosis, and some patients had no subtype annotation. The patient repertoires were set against about 10 previously published healthy control repertoires from donors whose ages ranged from roughly 6 to 25 years. A subset of samples was prepared in parallel using single-end sample barcoding, then pooled and co-amplified after Illumina adapter ligation. Broader findings and caveats from the paper: The control group was slightly older than the multiple sclerosis patient group. Normalized Chao1 diversity was significantly lower in multiple sclerosis patients than controls, suggesting substantial peripheral T-cell clonal expansion. Direct clustering with F measure revealed strong co-clustering of samples prepared in the same batch, which led to a batch-effect correction. Significantly higher frequencies in patients than in controls were found for a handful of TRBV segments, including TRBV5-6, TRBV5-1 and TRBV20-1.

The library was made by PCR. Sequenced using an Illumina HiSeq 2500. To reduce PCR and sequencing biases, unique molecular identifiers were built into the TCR beta cDNA libraries. Approximately 500,000 cDNA molecules were obtained per 1 to 10 million input T cells, so each molecule approximated one T cell. The patient libraries were prepared and sequenced using the same protocol as the earlier healthy control dataset. Within a given batch, samples were prepared together, multiplexed and sequenced on the same HiSeq lane. The authors' analysis ran thus. MIGEC was used to process the raw barcoded reads, and molecular identifier groups with only a single read were discarded before consensus assembly and CDR3 extraction. VDJtools was used for post-analysis of the clonotype tables, and diversity was normalized by down-sampling every dataset to the size of the smallest sample. To correct batch-related cross-sample contamination, repertoire overlap clustering matched CDR3 amino acid sequences but not nucleotide sequences. TCRdb cleaned the public reads at Q25 with fastp, built clones with MiXCR and kept in-frame beta chains. Each CDR3 protein appears once, grouped with its most common genes and DNA. For this entry, the V and J calls and clone size follow TCRdb and not the study's own pipeline. Recorded for this sample are 600,000 to 700,000 distinct CDR3 sequences; over 45% of them occurred a single time. The ten largest clones take up 10% to 12% of the sample.

To demonstrate the VDJtools post-analysis software, the study profiled TCR beta repertoires from the peripheral blood of 10 to 15 young patients with multiple sclerosis. The multiple sclerosis patients were children and adolescents ranging in age from roughly 6 to 15 years. In this chain, TRBV7-3 is recombined with TRBJ1-6, with the identity of the D gene unclear. The sample consisted of blood. The TCR sequence derives from a girl aged 2 to 9 with multiple sclerosis. The DNA sequence is TGTGCCAGCAGCTCAACTTCGGATTCACCCCTCCACTTT. The encoded protein is CASSSTSDSPLHF.